This note documents a single TCR beta chain sequence. This entry comes from a study of blood T cell repertoires in COVID-19. The data were produced by immunoSEQ multiplex PCR, yet TCRdb's version contains in-frame clones alone and is incomplete. The sample contains about 190,000 clones, approximately 79% of which appear only once. V shed 3 bases and J shed 0 bases, with 9 bases lying between them. This CDR3 has 15 residues. Germline loops: CDR1 DFQATT, CDR2 SNEGSKA (reference sequence). The rearrangement joins TRBV20-1 to TRBJ1-6; D uncertain. This clonotype originated in a woman in her forties or fifties with acute or convalescent COVID-19. Specimen: peripheral blood. The CDR3 DNA is TGCAGTGCTAGTTCCCCGAGCTCCTATAATTCACCCCTCCACTTT. This encodes CSASSPSSYNSPLHF.